The sample holds a few counts of the clone carrying this T cell receptor beta chain. A modified ARM-PCR protocol with three rounds of nested PCR amplified TCRbeta. One entry per CDR3 protein results from TCRdb running MiXCR on the multiplex PCR reads. The data contain roughly 82,000 distinct CDR3 sequences, about 77% of them singletons. The sample belongs to a study of tumor and adjacent non-tumor tissue in lung cancer. Study background: There were some 11 adenocarcinoma, a couple of squamous cell carcinoma and 1 small cell lung cancer cases.

This sample's RNA came from whole unsorted tissue. More than 3 cm separated this lung sample from the edge of the tumor. The CDR3 has 16 amino acids. The V and J ends lost 3 bases and 0 bases, in that order; junction bases with no gene match: 7. Germline CDR1 SGDLS, CDR2 YYNGEE. The chain couples TRBV9 to TRBJ1-2; 8 nucleotides match TRBD1. The clonotype comes from a woman aged 45-65 years with non-small cell lung cancer. What was sequenced was distant non-tumor lung tissue. The chain's CDR3 is CASSADGQGSNYGYTF. The CDR3 DNA reads TGTGCCAGCAGCGCCGACGGACAGGGATCTAACTATGGCTACACCTTC.